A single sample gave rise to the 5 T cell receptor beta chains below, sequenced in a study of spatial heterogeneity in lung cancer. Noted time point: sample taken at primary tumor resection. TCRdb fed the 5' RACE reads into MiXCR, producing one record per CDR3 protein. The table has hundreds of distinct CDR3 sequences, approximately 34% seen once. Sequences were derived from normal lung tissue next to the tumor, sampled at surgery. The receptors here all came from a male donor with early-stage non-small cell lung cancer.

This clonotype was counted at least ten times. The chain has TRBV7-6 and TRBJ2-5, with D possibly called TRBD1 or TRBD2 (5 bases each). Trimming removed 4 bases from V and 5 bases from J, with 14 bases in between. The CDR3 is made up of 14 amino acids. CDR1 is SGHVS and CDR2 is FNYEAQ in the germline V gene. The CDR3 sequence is CASSSPYGAETQYF. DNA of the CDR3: TGTGCCAGCAGCTCCCCGTACGGGGCGGAGACCCAGTACTTC.

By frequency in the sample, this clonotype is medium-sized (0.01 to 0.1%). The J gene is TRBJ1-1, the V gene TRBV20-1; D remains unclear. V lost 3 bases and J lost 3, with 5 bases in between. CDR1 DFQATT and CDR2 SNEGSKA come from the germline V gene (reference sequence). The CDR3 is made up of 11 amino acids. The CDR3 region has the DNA TGCAGTGCTAGCCCCTACACTGAAGCTTTCTTT. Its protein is CSASPYTEAFF.

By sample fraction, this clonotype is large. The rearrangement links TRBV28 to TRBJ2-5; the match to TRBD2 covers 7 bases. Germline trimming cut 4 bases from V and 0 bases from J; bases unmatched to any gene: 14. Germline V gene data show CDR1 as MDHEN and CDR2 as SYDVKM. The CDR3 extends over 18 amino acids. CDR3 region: CASSSPPGGQGYQETQYF. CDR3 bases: TGTGCCAGCAGTTCCCCACCGGGAGGACAAGGGTACCAAGAGACCCAGTACTTC.

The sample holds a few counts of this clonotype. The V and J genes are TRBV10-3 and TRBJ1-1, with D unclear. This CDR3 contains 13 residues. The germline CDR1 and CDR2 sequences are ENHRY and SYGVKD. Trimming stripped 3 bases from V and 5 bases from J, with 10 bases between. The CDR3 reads CAISEEGGTEAFF. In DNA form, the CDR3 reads TGTGCCATCAGTGAAGAGGGAGGAACTGAAGCTTTCTTT.

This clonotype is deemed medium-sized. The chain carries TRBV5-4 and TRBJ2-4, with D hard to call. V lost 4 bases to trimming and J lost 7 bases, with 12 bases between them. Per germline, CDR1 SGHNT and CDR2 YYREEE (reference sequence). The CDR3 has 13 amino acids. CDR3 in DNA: TGTGCCAGCAGCCCGCTAGACGAGAACATTCAGTACTTC. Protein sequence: CASSPLDENIQYF.